Listed below are T cell receptor beta chains from one sample, sequenced in a study of T cells in Graves' hyperthyroidism and ophthalmopathy. One entry per CDR3 protein results from TCRdb running MiXCR on the multiplex PCR reads. The sample lists approximately 400,000 distinct CDR3 sequences, roughly 14% occurring once. Sequencing used blood. These receptors came from a woman in her late teens or twenties with Graves' hyperthyroidism. Both conserved end residues are part of each CDR3. A D gene is named only where the DNA matches it firmly. Expanded clones are given a class, and other clones once, few, many or no size at all.

>TRBJ2-3|few|TRBV2|-
CASSGPRRDSTDTQYF
TGTGCCAGCAGTGGCCCCCGACGGGACAGCACAGATACGCAGTATTTT
>TRBJ2-3|many|TRBV6-6|-
CASSYGVLSTDTQYF
TGTGCCAGCAGTTACGGGGTGCTTAGCACAGATACGCAGTATTTT
>TRBJ2-1|-|TRBV5-6|-
CASSLQGGAVFF
TGTGCCAGCAGTTTACAGGGCGGGGCGGTGTTCTTC
>TRBJ1-3|few|TRBV29-1|-
CSAGQSSGNTIYF
TGCAGCGCTGGACAGAGCTCTGGAAACACCATATATTTT
>TRBJ2-7|few|TRBV12-3/TRBV12-4|-
CASSESYNGPYEQYF
TGTGCCAGCAGCGAGAGCTACAATGGACCCTACGAGCAGTACTTC
>TRBJ2-5|-|TRBV20-1|-
CSARDRRNQETQYF
TGCAGTGCTAGAGATCGGCGGAACCAAGAGACCCAGTACTTC
>TRBJ1-2|many|TRBV27|-
CASSPAGWGNGYTF
TGTGCCAGCAGTCCAGCAGGGTGGGGGAATGGCTACACCTTC
>TRBJ1-2|-|TRBV4-3|-
CASSQDSIGLYGYTF
TGCGCCAGCAGCCAAGATTCCATAGGGCTCTATGGCTACACCTTC
>TRBJ2-1|-|TRBV6-1|TRBD2
CASAASGSYNEQFF
TGTGCCAGCGCAGCTAGCGGGTCCTACAATGAGCAGTTCTTC
>TRBJ1-2|few|TRBV20-1|TRBD1
CSARDRDLAGGGYGYTF
TGCAGTGCTAGAGATAGAGATCTGGCAGGGGGTGGCTATGGCTACACCTTC
>TRBJ2-7|-|TRBV4-1|-
CASSHPGRGLYEQYF
TGCGCCAGCAGCCACCCGGGTAGGGGACTCTACGAGCAGTACTTC
>TRBJ2-3|many|TRBV7-3|-
CASSLIGRGSTDTQYF
TGTGCCAGCAGCTTAATAGGGCGGGGCAGCACAGATACGCAGTATTTT
>TRBJ2-7|-|TRBV2|TRBD1
CASRRQGTLYEQYF
TGTGCCAGCAGAAGACAGGGTACTCTCTACGAGCAGTACTTC
>TRBJ2-3|-|TRBV7-9|TRBD2
CASSFEAGEITDTQYF
TGTGCCAGCAGCTTTGAGGCGGGAGAGATCACAGATACGCAGTATTTT
>TRBJ2-1|many|TRBV7-2|-
CASNGGGGLVEQFF
TGTGCCAGCAACGGTGGGGGGGGGCTTGTTGAGCAGTTCTTC
>TRBJ1-6|-|TRBV6-6|-
CASSYQGNPNSPLHF
TGTGCCAGCAGTTACCAGGGGAACCCAAATTCACCCCTCCACTTT
>TRBJ2-3|many|TRBV7-9|-
CASSLSSSSDTQYF
TGTGCCAGCAGCCTAAGCTCCTCGAGCGATACGCAGTATTTT
>TRBJ2-1|many|TRBV19|TRBD2
CASTDGLAGGPSYNEQFF
TGTGCCAGTACTGATGGACTAGCGGGAGGGCCATCCTACAATGAGCAGTTCTTC
>TRBJ2-1|many|TRBV24-1|-
CATSSSLRGLKRGEQFF
TGTGCCACCAGTTCTTCCCTCCGGGGGCTAAAGCGGGGTGAGCAGTTCTTC
>TRBJ2-5|many|TRBV11-2|-
CASSLTAGEETQYF
TGTGCCAGCAGCTTAACAGCGGGTGAAGAGACCCAGTACTTC
>TRBJ1-3|many|TRBV2|-
CASRRGEAGNTIYF
TGTGCCAGCAGACGCGGGGAAGCTGGAAACACCATATATTTT
>TRBJ1-2|many|TRBV2|TRBD1
CASSAGGQRHYGYTF
TGTGCCAGCAGTGCCGGGGGACAGAGACACTATGGCTACACCTTC
>TRBJ2-7|many|TRBV28|-
CATVPGLTYEQYF
TGTGCCACCGTTCCGGGACTCACCTACGAGCAGTACTTC
>TRBJ1-2|-|TRBV18|TRBD1
CASSPKQGVYGYTF
TGTGCCAGCTCACCGAAACAGGGGGTTTATGGCTACACCTTC
>TRBJ2-1|-|TRBV5-1|-
CASSLEFYEQFF
TGCGCCAGCAGCTTGGAATTTTATGAGCAGTTCTTC